This T cell receptor beta chain emerged from a study of T cell changes during pregnancy in multiple sclerosis. Using immunoSEQ multiplex PCR, the repertoire was profiled, and TCRdb retains in-frame clones only, with some absent. The sample has 55,000 to 65,000 clones, 80% to 95% seen once. The receptor comes from a female donor with multiple sclerosis, enrolled in a pregnancy study. The sequencing here drew on peripheral blood, taken in the first trimester of pregnancy.

The CDR3 sequence is CASSSHQTGVNSPLHF. For the CDR3, the DNA is TGTGCCAGTAGTAGTCACCAAACAGGGGTGAATTCACCCCTCCACTTT. The rearrangement links TRBV19 to TRBJ1-6; TRBD1 matches at 7 bases. CDR1 and CDR2 from the germline V gene are LNHDA and SQIVND (reference sequence). Trimming removed 4 bases from V and 7 bases from J; junction bases left unmatched: 10. The CDR3 sequence is 16 residues long.